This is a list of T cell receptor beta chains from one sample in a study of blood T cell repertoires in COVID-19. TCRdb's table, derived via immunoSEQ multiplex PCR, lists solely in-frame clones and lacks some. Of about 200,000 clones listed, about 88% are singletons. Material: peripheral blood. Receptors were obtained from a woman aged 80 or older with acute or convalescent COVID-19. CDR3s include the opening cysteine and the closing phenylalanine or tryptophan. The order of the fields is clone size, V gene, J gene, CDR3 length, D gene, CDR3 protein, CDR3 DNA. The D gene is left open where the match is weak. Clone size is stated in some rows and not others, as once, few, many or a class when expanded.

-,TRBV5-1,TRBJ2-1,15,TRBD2,CASSYIRPGGNEQFF,TGCGCCAGCAGCTACATACGTCCGGGGGGCAATGAGCAGTTCTTC
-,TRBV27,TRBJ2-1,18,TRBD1,CASSLGRGLLPSYNEQFF,TGTGCCAGCAGTTTGGGTAGGGGGCTACTTCCCTCCTACAATGAGCAGTTCTTC
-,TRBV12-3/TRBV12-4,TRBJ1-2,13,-,CASSIGQTYGYTF,TGTGCCAGCAGTATTGGACAGACGTATGGCTACACCTTC
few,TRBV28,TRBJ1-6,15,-,CASTLDSGGNSPLHF,TGTGCCAGCACCTTGGACAGCGGAGGAAATTCACCCCTCCACTTT
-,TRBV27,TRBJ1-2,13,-,CASSEVANYGYTF,TGTGCCAGCAGTGAGGTCGCTAACTATGGCTACACCTTC
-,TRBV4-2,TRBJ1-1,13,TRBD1,CASSQWRDSRAFF,TGTGCCAGCAGCCAATGGAGGGACAGCCGAGCTTTCTTT
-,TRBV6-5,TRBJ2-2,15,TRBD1,CASTPQGAHTGELFF,TGTGCCAGCACCCCACAGGGGGCGCATACCGGGGAGCTGTTTTTT
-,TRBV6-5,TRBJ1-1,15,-,CASSYSRLGDTEAFF,TGTGCCAGCAGTTACTCCAGGTTGGGAGACACTGAAGCTTTCTTT
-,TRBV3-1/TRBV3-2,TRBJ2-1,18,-,CASSHWGGRTSSYNEQFF,TGTGCCAGCAGCCACTGGGGAGGACGGACGAGCTCCTACAATGAGCAGTTCTTC
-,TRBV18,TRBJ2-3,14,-,CASSPLDSSDTQYF,TGTGCCAGCTCACCACTGGACAGCTCAGATACGCAGTATTTT
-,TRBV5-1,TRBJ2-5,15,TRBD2,CASSLWGAGQETQYF,TGCGCCAGCAGCTTGTGGGGAGCGGGACAAGAGACCCAGTACTTC
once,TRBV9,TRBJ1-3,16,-,CASSVGATYSGNTIYF,TGTGCCAGCAGCGTAGGGGCCACCTACTCTGGAAACACCATATATTTT
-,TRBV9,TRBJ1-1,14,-,CASSPGGPLVGAFF,TGTGCCAGCAGCCCGGGGGGGCCCCTGGTCGGGGCTTTCTTT
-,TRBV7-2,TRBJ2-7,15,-,CASSPLGGGLYEQYF,TGTGCCAGCAGCCCCCTAGGGGGTGGCCTCTACGAGCAGTACTTC
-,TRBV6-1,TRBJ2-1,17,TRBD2,CASSAWTSGRGNNEQFF,TGTGCCAGCAGTGCCTGGACTAGCGGGAGGGGAAACAATGAGCAGTTCTTC
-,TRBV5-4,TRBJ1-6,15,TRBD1,CASSSRGQGSSPLHF,TGTGCCAGCAGCTCTCGCGGACAGGGGAGTTCACCCCTCCACTTT
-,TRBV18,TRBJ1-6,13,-,CASSLQLDSPLHF,TGTGCCAGCTCCCTACAGCTCGATTCACCCCTCCACTTT
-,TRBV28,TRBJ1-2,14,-,CASSLWAANYGYTF,TGTGCCAGCAGTTTATGGGCAGCTAACTATGGCTACACCTTC
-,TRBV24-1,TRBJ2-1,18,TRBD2,CATSDLQGLADHYNEQFF,TGTGCCACCAGTGATTTGCAGGGACTAGCGGATCACTACAATGAGCAGTTCTTC
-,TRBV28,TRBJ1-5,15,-,CASSLPGFMDQPQHF,TGTGCCAGCAGTTTACCAGGGTTCATGGATCAGCCCCAGCATTTT
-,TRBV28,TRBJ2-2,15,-,CASSLGGGSPGELFF,TGTGCCAGCAGCCTGGGGGGCGGGAGCCCCGGGGAGCTGTTTTTT
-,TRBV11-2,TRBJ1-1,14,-,CASSLVGRDYEAFF,TGTGCCAGCAGCTTAGTTGGTAGGGACTATGAAGCTTTCTTT
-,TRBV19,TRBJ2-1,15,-,CASSRVGPPSNEQFF,TGTGCCAGTAGTAGGGTGGGCCCCCCCTCCAATGAGCAGTTCTTC
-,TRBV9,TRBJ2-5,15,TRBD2,CASSPGLAGDETQYF,TGTGCCAGCAGTCCAGGACTAGCGGGAGATGAGACCCAGTACTTC
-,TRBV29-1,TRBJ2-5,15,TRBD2,CSAGGSSGIQETQYF,TGCAGCGCCGGTGGTAGTAGCGGGATCCAAGAGACCCAGTACTTC
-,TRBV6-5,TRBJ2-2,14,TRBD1,CASTVDRDTGELFF,TGTGCCAGCACCGTGGACAGGGACACCGGGGAGCTGTTTTTT
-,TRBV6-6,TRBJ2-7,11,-,CASSLRGEQYF,TGTGCCAGCAGTCTTAGGGGTGAGCAGTACTTC
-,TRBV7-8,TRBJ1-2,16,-,CASSLFSPGLGYGYTF,TGTGCCAGCAGCTTATTCAGCCCAGGGCTAGGGTATGGCTACACCTTC
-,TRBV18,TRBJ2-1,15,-,CASSPNRGANNEQFF,TGTGCCAGCTCACCCAACCGGGGAGCGAACAATGAGCAGTTCTTC
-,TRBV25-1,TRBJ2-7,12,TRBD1,CASRGQPYEQYF,TGTGCCAGCAGGGGACAGCCCTACGAGCAGTACTTC
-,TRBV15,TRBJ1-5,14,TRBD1,CATSRQGAGQPQHF,TGTGCCACCAGCAGGCAGGGGGCGGGTCAGCCCCAGCATTTT
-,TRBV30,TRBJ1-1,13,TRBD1,CACRQGMNTEAFF,TGTGCCTGCCGACAGGGGATGAACACTGAAGCTTTCTTT
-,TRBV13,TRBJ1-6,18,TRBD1,CASSYGPRETGTDSALHF,TGTGCCAGCAGCTACGGGCCCCGCGAGACAGGGACCGACTCAGCGCTCCACTTT
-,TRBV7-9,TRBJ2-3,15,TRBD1,CASSLRDSYTDTQYF,TGTGCCAGCAGCTTACGGGACAGCTACACAGATACGCAGTATTTT
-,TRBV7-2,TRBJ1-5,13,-,CASSLHRVQPQHF,TGTGCCAGCAGTCTTCACAGGGTACAGCCCCAGCATTTT
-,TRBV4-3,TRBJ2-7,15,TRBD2,CASSQDWGGIYEQYF,TGCGCCAGCAGCCAAGATTGGGGAGGGATCTACGAGCAGTACTTC
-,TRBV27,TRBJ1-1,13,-,CASSSTINTEAFF,TGTGCCAGCAGTTCAACAATAAACACTGAAGCTTTCTTT
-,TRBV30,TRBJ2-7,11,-,CAWRYSGEGYF,TGTGCCTGGAGGTATAGCGGAGAGGGGTACTTC
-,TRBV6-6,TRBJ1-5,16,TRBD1,CASSYLTGPLNQPQHF,TGTGCCAGCAGTTACTTGACAGGGCCCCTGAATCAGCCCCAGCATTTT
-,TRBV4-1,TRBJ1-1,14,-,CASSSVGQGYEAFF,TGCGCCAGCAGCTCCGTTGGGCAGGGATATGAAGCTTTCTTT
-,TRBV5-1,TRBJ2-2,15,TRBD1,CATYTGGTGTGELFF,TGCGCCACCTATACAGGGGGCACGGGCACCGGGGAGCTGTTTTTT
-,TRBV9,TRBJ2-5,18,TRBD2,CASSVGTSGQIKRETQYF,TGTGCCAGCAGCGTAGGGACTAGCGGTCAAATTAAAAGAGAGACCCAGTACTTC
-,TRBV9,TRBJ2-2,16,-,CASSVVSARNTGELFF,TGTGCCAGCAGCGTAGTTAGTGCTCGTAACACCGGGGAGCTGTTTTTT
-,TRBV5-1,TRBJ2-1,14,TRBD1,CASSFGDSLIEQFF,TGCGCCAGCAGCTTTGGGGACAGTTTGATTGAGCAGTTCTTC
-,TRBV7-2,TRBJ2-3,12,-,CASSSGTKTQYF,TGTGCCAGCAGCTCCGGGACAAAAACGCAGTATTTT
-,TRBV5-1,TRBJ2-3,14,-,CASSLDSQSDTQYF,TGCGCCAGCAGCTTAGACAGTCAATCAGATACGCAGTATTTT
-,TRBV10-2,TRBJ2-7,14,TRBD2,CASSGLAKTYEQYF,TGCGCCAGCAGCGGACTAGCGAAAACCTACGAGCAGTACTTC
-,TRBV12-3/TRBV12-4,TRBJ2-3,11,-,CASSFLGTQYF,TGTGCCAGCAGTTTCCTAGGTACGCAGTATTTT